Sequencing of this TCR beta chain was carried out in a study of chemoradiotherapy in HPV16-positive cancers. Study results and caveats: Candidate HPV-specific clones and E7-related TCR motifs grew in tumor during treatment. Only a couple of HPV16-positive patients supplied the functional HPV-specificity definition.

Some clones are missing from TCRdb's copy, which holds only in-frame ones; the method was immunoSEQ multiplex PCR. Here the sample spans about 10,000 clones, about 82% being singletons. As to this clone: Antigen: not known.

The specimen comprised blood, sampled from a patient who underwent chemoradiotherapy. This receptor was taken from a human donor with HPV-associated anogenital cancer.

Here the CDR3 DNA reads TGTGCCAGCCAGCAGGGGCGCGGGGGTCAGCCCCAGCATTTT. Translated: CASQQGRGGQPQHF. The genes are TRBV18 and TRBJ1-5; D is possibly TRBD1 (6 bases). Germline V CDR1 and CDR2: KGHSH, LQKENI. CDR3 length equals 14 residues. Trimming took 8 bases from V and 6 from J, leaving 17 bases between them.